The 32 T cell receptor beta chains below were found in one sample sequenced in a study of shared clonotypes between healthy human individuals. TCRdb's table, derived via immunoSEQ multiplex PCR, lists solely in-frame clones and lacks some. The sample yields 2.3 million or so clones, 90% to 95% seen once. Sequenced material: naive CD4+ T cells from PBMCs. The subset was: CD45RA+ positively selected. The receptors derive from a man younger than 35 in good health. Some clones in this sample may be carry-over from other donors' samples.

J is TRBJ2-2 and V is TRBV6-6; D may be TRBD1 (5 bases). V lost 6 bases and J lost 6, with 14 bases in between. The length of the CDR3 is 14 residues. Germline V gene data show CDR1 as MNHNY and CDR2 as SVGAGI (reference sequence). In DNA form, the CDR3 reads TGTGCCAGCAGCGCAGACAGTTTCGCCGGGGAGCTGTTTTTT. This encodes CASSADSFAGELFF.

This chain connects TRBV6-5 to TRBJ2-7; maybe TRBD2 (5 bases). Germline V gene lookup returns CDR1 MNHEY and CDR2 SVGAGI. This CDR3 is built from 16 residues. Trimming removed 0 bases at V and 3 bases at J, with 15 bases between. The CDR3 DNA sequence: TGTGCCAGCAGTTACTCGAGGGCTACTATTCACTACGAGCAGTACTTC. It yields the protein CASSYSRATIHYEQYF.

V gene TRBV5-4 combines with J gene TRBJ1-6; D perhaps matches TRBD1 (5 bases). This CDR3 region has 13 residues. Germline values: CDR1 SGHNT, CDR2 YYREEE (reference sequence). V lost 1 base and J 15 bases, leaving 14 bases between the germline ends. The CDR3 nucleotides are TGTGCCAGCAGCTTGTACGGACAAACAAGCCTCCACTTT. Translation gives CASSLYGQTSLHF.

This sequence joins TRBV30 and TRBJ2-7; D possibly uses TRBD1 or TRBD2 (5 bases each). Deletions cut 2 bases from V and 12 bases from J, with 20 bases between. Looked up from germline, CDR1 is GTSNPN and CDR2 is SVGIG (reference sequence). The CDR3 runs to 13 residues. The CDR3 bases are TGTGCCTGGAGTCACGGTGGGGGACGCCTTGGGTACTTC. Translating it yields CAWSHGGGRLGYF. Full variable domain (remainder filled in from reference TRBV30 and TRBJ2-7): SQTIHQWPATLVQPVGSPLSLECTVEGTSNPNLYWYRQAAGRGLQLLFYSVGIGQISSEVPQNLSASRPQDRQFILSSKKLLLSDSGFYLCAWSHGGGRLGYFGPGTRLTVT.

The chain couples TRBV5-8 to TRBJ1-5; 9 bases map to TRBD1. The V gene end was trimmed by 4 bases and the J gene end by 1 base; junction bases not matched to a gene: 6. From germline, CDR1 is SGHTS and CDR2 YDEGEE. The CDR3 sequence is 16 residues long. The chain's CDR3 is CASSQVGTGSNQPQHF. CDR3 nucleotide sequence: TGTGCCAGCAGCCAAGTCGGGACAGGGAGCAATCAGCCCCAGCATTTT.

This sequence joins TRBV30 and TRBJ1-3; no reliable D call. The V end was cut by 5 bases, the J end by 3 bases, with 8 bases between. Germline CDR1 reads GTSNPN; CDR2 reads SVGIG (reference sequence). This CDR3 spans 12 amino acids. The CDR3 protein is CAWGTLGNTIYF. The DNA of the CDR3 is TGTGCCTGGGGAACACTTGGAAACACCATATATTTT.

This sequence joins TRBV27 and TRBJ2-2; weak D call: TRBD1 (7 bases). Germline V gene lookup returns CDR1 MNHEY and CDR2 SMNVEV (reference sequence). Trimming removed 5 bases at V and 0 bases at J, with 13 bases between. The CDR3 is made up of 16 amino acids. In DNA, the CDR3 is TGTGCCAGCAGTACCGGGGGACAGACGAACACCGGGGAGCTGTTTTTT. Protein sequence: CASSTGGQTNTGELFF.

The rearrangement links TRBV19 to TRBJ2-7; 9 nucleotides line up with TRBD1. Germline lookup yields CDR1 LNHDA and CDR2 SQIVND (reference sequence). The CDR3 has 16 residues. The V gene end was trimmed by 3 bases and the J gene end by 5 bases; junction bases not matched to a gene: 11. The CDR3 loop is CASSMGRWDRAHEQYF. In nucleotides, the CDR3 is TGTGCCAGTAGTATGGGAAGATGGGACAGGGCCCACGAGCAGTACTTC.

The chain is built from TRBV5-1 and TRBJ2-5, with 8 positions matching TRBD1. The DNA matches TRBJ2-7 better at its end, which makes the J call doubtful. This CDR3 spans 14 amino acids. Germline V gene sequence: CDR1 SGHRS, CDR2 YFSETQ. CDR3 in DNA: TGCGCCAGCAGCTTGACAGGGGGGATGTACGAGCAGTACTTC. Amino acids: CASSLTGGMYEQYF.

The rearrangement links TRBV6-5 to TRBJ1-1, with D tentatively TRBD1 (5 bases). CDR3 length: 11 residues. The germline gives CDR1 MNHEY, CDR2 SVGAGI. Trimming removed 10 bases from V and 6 bases from J, with 12 bases in between. The CDR3 nucleotides read TGTGCCACCCTCCGGGACGCTGAAGCTTTCTTT. Amino acid sequence: CATLRDAEAFF.

The chain carries TRBV5-1 and TRBJ1-2, with a weak D call TRBD1 (5 bases). The CDR3 runs 16 residues. V gave up 0 bases and J gave up 5 bases, with 17 bases separating them. Germline loops: CDR1 SGHRS, CDR2 YFSETQ. The CDR3: CASSLEVRAPGYGYTF. In nucleotides, the CDR3 is TGCGCCAGCAGCTTGGAGGTCAGGGCCCCAGGGTATGGCTACACCTTC.

The rearrangement links TRBV5-1 to TRBJ2-1; 12 positions match TRBD2. Germline V gene sequence: CDR1 SGHRS, CDR2 YFSETQ. Germline trimming cut 7 bases from V and 8 bases from J; bases unmatched to any gene: 10. CDR3 length equals 15 residues. This CDR3 reads CASGVLAGGPDEQFF. The CDR3, as DNA: TGCGCCAGCGGGGTTCTAGCGGGAGGGCCCGATGAGCAGTTCTTC.

V and J are TRBV7-9 and TRBJ2-7; TRBD2 matches 14 bases. CDR3 length equals 18 residues. J lost 2 bases, V lost 0 bases, and 6 bases had no gene match. Germline lookup yields CDR1 SEHNR and CDR2 FQNEAQ (reference sequence). The CDR3 protein is CASSLASRTSGGTYEQYF. The DNA for the CDR3 is TGTGCCAGCAGCTTAGCCTCTAGGACTAGCGGGGGGACCTACGAGCAGTACTTC.

In regard to this clone: The same CDR3 is also encoded by other DNA sequences in this sample. V usage is TRBV5-1 and J usage is TRBJ2-3; 7 bases align to TRBD2. The junction had 3 bases not matched to a gene; V was cut back by 5 bases and J by 0 bases. Germline V gene data show CDR1 as SGHRS and CDR2 as YFSETQ. This CDR3 spans 14 amino acids. CDR3 region: CASSAGESTDTQYF. In nucleotides, the CDR3 is TGCGCCAGCAGTGCGGGAGAGAGCACAGATACGCAGTATTTT.

The chain carries TRBV5-1 and TRBJ2-7; D ambiguous. Trimming shortened V by 4 bases and J by 2 bases, and 7 bases separated the two germline ends. Per the germline V gene, CDR1 is SGHRS and CDR2 is YFSETQ. The CDR3 runs to 12 residues. The CDR3 protein is CASSQNTYEQYF. The DNA for the CDR3 is TGCGCCAGCAGCCAAAATACCTACGAGCAGTACTTC.

The chain combines TRBV15 with TRBJ2-3, with D perhaps TRBD1 (6 bases). The germline gives CDR1 LNHNV, CDR2 YYDKDF (reference sequence). The V gene lost 3 bases and the J gene lost 3 bases, with 16 bases spanning the gap. There are 16 residues in the CDR3. The CDR3 nucleotides read TGTGCCACCAGCAGTGATCAGGGGATGTGGACAGATACGCAGTATTTT. This gives the protein CATSSDQGMWTDTQYF.

The V and J genes are TRBV28 and TRBJ2-7; D is perhaps TRBD1 (7 bases). The V and J ends lost 6 bases and 8 bases respectively, with 14 bases between them. There are 12 residues in the CDR3. The germline CDR1 and CDR2 sequences are MDHEN and SYDVKM. CDR3 DNA: TGTGCCAGCAGCACAGGGGAGGTTAAGCAGTACTTC. It encodes CASSTGEVKQYF.

The J gene is TRBJ1-2, the V gene TRBV7-9, with TRBD1 as a possible D gene (5 bases). CDR1 and CDR2 from the germline V gene are SEHNR and FQNEAQ (reference sequence). With 2 bases removed from V and 4 bases from J, the gap between germline ends came to 11 bases. This CDR3 comprises 14 residues. CDR3 in amino acids: CASSLLGQLYGYTF. Here the CDR3 DNA reads TGTGCCAGCAGCTTACTGGGGCAGCTCTATGGCTACACCTTC.

The chain couples TRBV4-1 to TRBJ2-5; D gene ambiguous. There are 15 residues in the CDR3. CDR1 and CDR2 (germline): MGHRA, YSYEKL. V lost 0 bases to trimming and J lost 5 bases, with 13 bases between them. The CDR3 here is CASSQDPLPRETQYF. CDR3 in DNA: TGCGCCAGCAGCCAAGATCCCCTCCCCCGTGAGACCCAGTACTTC.

The chain is built from TRBV10-1 and TRBJ1-2; D not resolved. CDR3 length: 12 amino acids. V was clipped by 10 bases and J by 4 bases, with 13 bases between them. Germline values: CDR1 WNHNN, CDR2 SYGVQD (reference sequence). Here the CDR3 DNA reads TGCGCCATCTCTCTCTCGGCCTATGGCTACACCTTC. This gives the protein CAISLSAYGYTF.

This rearrangement joins TRBV5-1 to TRBJ2-1; possible D gene TRBD1, 6 bases. The V gene lost 4 bases and the J gene lost 0 bases, with 11 bases spanning the gap. Germline V gene sequence: CDR1 SGHRS, CDR2 YFSETQ. This CDR3 spans 15 amino acids. The CDR3 sequence is CASSSKDSSYNEQFF. CDR3 nucleotides: TGCGCCAGCAGCAGCAAGGACAGCTCCTACAATGAGCAGTTCTTC.

Remarks on this clone: The same CDR3 arises from other DNA sequences in this sample as well. The chain links TRBV18 to TRBJ1-4; D may be TRBD1 (6 bases). V lost 3 bases, J lost 8 bases, and 16 bases lay in between. The CDR3 consists of 15 residues. Per germline, CDR1 KGHSH and CDR2 LQKENI. This CDR3 reads CASSPGTPRGEKLFF. For the CDR3, the DNA is TGTGCCAGCTCACCTGGGACACCCAGAGGAGAAAAACTGTTTTTT.

The J gene is TRBJ2-5, the V gene TRBV7-6; 7 nucleotides line up with TRBD1. CDR1 is SGHVS, CDR2 FNYEAQ, per germline. CDR3 size: 14 residues. With V trimmed by 2 bases and J by 2 bases, 2 bases remained unmatched. The CDR3 spells CASSLWGQQETQYF. The CDR3 region has the DNA TGTGCCAGCAGCTTATGGGGACAGCAAGAGACCCAGTACTTC. Based on the CDR3 plus reference TRBV7-6 and TRBJ2-5, the full variable domain is GAGVSQSPRYKVTKRGQDVALRCDPISGHVSLYWYRQALGQGPEFLTYFNYEAQQDKSGLPNDRFSAERPEGSISTLTIQRTEQRDSAMYRCASSLWGQQETQYFGPGTRLLVL.

J is TRBJ2-7 and V is TRBV7-9, with D possibly TRBD1 on 5 matching bases. Germline V gene sequence: CDR1 SEHNR, CDR2 FQNEAQ (reference sequence). The V end was cut by 5 bases, the J end by 0 bases, with 14 bases between. This CDR3 is 15 amino acids long. The CDR3 loop is CASSQIGDASYEQYF. The CDR3 DNA sequence: TGTGCCAGCAGCCAGATAGGGGATGCCTCCTACGAGCAGTACTTC.

As to this clone: This same CDR3 is encoded by further DNA sequences in the sample. The J gene is TRBJ2-5, the V gene TRBV18; D might be TRBD2 (5 bases). Germline CDR1 and CDR2: KGHSH and LQKENI. Trimming cost V 3 bases and J 4 bases, with 12 bases left between them. The CDR3 runs to 14 residues. In nucleotides, the CDR3 is TGTGCCAGCTCACCGGGTAGGGCGGGAGAGACCCAGTACTTC. Amino acid sequence: CASSPGRAGETQYF.

This clone was seen a single time. The chain carries TRBV28 and TRBJ1-2, with 8 bases lining up with TRBD1. V lost 6 bases to trimming and J lost 0 bases; unmatched junction nucleotides: 6. The CDR3 has 15 amino acids. Germline CDR1 is MDHEN and CDR2 is SYDVKM. The CDR3 loop reads CASRPQGAANYGYTF. CDR3 in DNA: TGTGCCAGCAGACCCCAGGGGGCAGCTAACTATGGCTACACCTTC.

The CDR3 protein is CASSLVGFSNQPQHF. For the CDR3, the DNA is TGTGCCAGCAGCTTGGTAGGGTTTAGCAATCAGCCCCAGCATTTT. The V call is TRBV7-2, the J call TRBJ1-5, with unresolved D. The CDR3 covers 15 residues. The V end lost 3 bases, the J end lost 0 bases, and 9 bases lay between the germline ends. Germline V CDR1 and CDR2: SGHTA, FQGNSA.

The genes are TRBV27 and TRBJ2-5; 7 bases agree with TRBD1. The trim removed 7 bases at V and 2 bases at J, leaving 4 bases unmatched. Germline CDR1 MNHEY, CDR2 SMNVEV (reference sequence). The CDR3 is made up of 13 amino acids. CDR3 loop: CASMLQGQETQYF. CDR3 bases: TGTGCCAGCATGCTACAGGGGCAAGAGACCCAGTACTTC.

V gene TRBV5-1 combines with J gene TRBJ2-7; 12 bases match TRBD2. V lost 0 bases and J lost 3; bases outside the gene matches: 4. The CDR3 length is 16 residues. Germline CDR1 SGHRS, CDR2 YFSETQ. In DNA form, the CDR3 reads TGCGCCAGCAGCTTGGCCAGACTAGCGGGAGTCTACGAGCAGTACTTC. Residues: CASSLARLAGVYEQYF.

The chain recombines TRBV18 with TRBJ2-7; a possible D gene is TRBD1 (6 bases). V shed 6 bases and J shed 2 bases, with 14 bases lying between them. Germline CDR1 is KGHSH and CDR2 is LQKENI. The CDR3 is 14 residues long. The chain's CDR3 is CASSLPEGAYEQYF. In DNA, the CDR3 is TGTGCCAGCTCGCTCCCTGAGGGGGCCTACGAGCAGTACTTC.

V and J are TRBV19 and TRBJ2-1; perhaps D is TRBD1 or TRBD2 (5 bases each). This CDR3 comprises 15 residues. The germline CDR1 and CDR2 sequences are LNHDA and SQIVND (reference sequence). The V gene lost 3 bases and the J gene lost 2 bases, with 11 bases spanning the gap. The CDR3 sequence: CASSMWGRTYNEQFF. The CDR3 DNA reads TGTGCCAGTAGTATGTGGGGGAGAACCTACAATGAGCAGTTCTTC.

Only one count was recorded for this clone. The gene calls are TRBV6-5 and TRBJ2-7; tentative D call: TRBD2 (5 bases). The CDR3 runs 14 residues. Germline assignment: CDR1 MNHEY and CDR2 SVGAGI. V lost 8 bases and J lost 0, with 14 bases in between. The CDR3 here is CASSLSGASYEQYF. The CDR3 DNA reads TGTGCCAGCTCTCTGAGCGGTGCCTCCTACGAGCAGTACTTC.